A selection of T cell receptor beta chains follows, all from one sample in a study of blood T cell repertoires in COVID-19. Measured with immunoSEQ multiplex PCR; TCRdb has only the in-frame clones, and not every one. This repertoire shows 250,000 to 350,000 clones, roughly 82% found once; its top ten account for 1.6%. The sequencing sample was made of peripheral blood. The receptors were gathered from a woman aged 50 to 60 with acute or convalescent COVID-19. CDR3s include the opening cysteine and the closing phenylalanine or tryptophan. D genes are given only for firm matches. Size values are once, few and many counts, or a class for expanded clones, and some rows have none.

TRBV5-1,TRBD2,15,TRBJ2-1,.,TGCGCCAGCAGCTTGGTGGTTAGCGGGAGCTATGAGCAGTTCTTC,CASSLVVSGSYEQFF
TRBV6-2/TRBV6-3,TRBD1,15,TRBJ1-5,.,TGTGCCAGCAGCCCTCTTGACAGGGACAATCAGCCCCAGCATTTT,CASSPLDRDNQPQHF
TRBV28,.,14,TRBJ1-6,.,TGTGCCAGCAGTTTCCTCCCCTATAATTCACCCCTCCACTTT,CASSFLPYNSPLHF
TRBV11-2,TRBD2,16,TRBJ2-7,.,TGTGCCAGCAGCTTAGTGGGCAGCGGGAGGCCATACGAGCAGTACTTC,CASSLVGSGRPYEQYF
TRBV18,.,15,TRBJ2-5,.,TGTGCCAGCTCACCAATTTCTGGGCCAGGGGAGACCCAGTACTTC,CASSPISGPGETQYF
TRBV29-1,TRBD1,13,TRBJ1-2,few,TGCAGCGTTGCCCAGGGGGCGCGGTATGGCTACACCTTC,CSVAQGARYGYTF
TRBV11-2,.,14,TRBJ1-6,.,TGTGCCAGCAGCTTAGACCTTCGGGGGGGGACCCTCCACTTT,CASSLDLRGGTLHF
TRBV6-5,TRBD2,15,TRBJ2-1,.,TGTGCCAGCCTGGAGGTTGCGGGAGGCCTCAATGAGCAGTTCTTC,CASLEVAGGLNEQFF
TRBV5-1,.,16,TRBJ2-1,.,TGCGCCAGCAGCTTGGGAGGAACAGGGATTGCCAATGAGCAGTTCTTC,CASSLGGTGIANEQFF
TRBV6-1,.,13,TRBJ1-1,.,TGTGCCAGCAGTGAACAGGCGGGCACTGAAGCTTTCTTT,CASSEQAGTEAFF
TRBV28,.,17,TRBJ2-1,.,TGTGCCAGCAGTTTAATGGACTCCGTTGGCCCCTACAATGAGCAGTTCTTC,CASSLMDSVGPYNEQFF
TRBV11-2,TRBD2,16,TRBJ2-3,.,TGTGCCAGCAGCTTGACCCTAGCGGGAGCTCGAGTCGGGCAGTATTTT,CASSLTLAGARVGQYF
TRBV27,TRBD1,17,TRBJ2-7,.,TGTGCCAGCAGTCCCAGGGACAGGGTGGGAGTACCCTACGAGCAGTACTTC,CASSPRDRVGVPYEQYF
TRBV6-2/TRBV6-3,TRBD1,17,TRBJ2-5,.,TGTGCCAGCAGTTACGACCCTGGGACAGGGGTAAGGGAGACCCAGTACTTC,CASSYDPGTGVRETQYF
TRBV5-5,TRBD2,18,TRBJ2-7,few,TGTGCCAGCAGCTTGTCTTTCGGGAGGTCCCCATATAAGTACGAGCAGTACTTC,CASSLSFGRSPYKYEQYF
TRBV27,TRBD1,13,TRBJ1-5,.,TGTGCCAGCAGTTTGGACAGGAATCAGCCCCAGCATTTT,CASSLDRNQPQHF
TRBV6-5,.,15,TRBJ1-1,.,TGTGCCAGCAGTTACTCGGCAGGGCAGAACACTGAAGCTTTCTTT,CASSYSAGQNTEAFF
TRBV12-1,.,21,TRBJ1-2,.,TGTGCCACCCTAAATACAGGGATCGGGTCGGCCGATCGGGAATATAACTATGGCTACACCTTC,CATLNTGIGSADREYNYGYTF
TRBV7-8,.,17,TRBJ2-4,once,TGTGCCAGCAGCGCCAGGGTCGGGCCCGAAGCCAAAAACATTCAGTACTTC,CASSARVGPEAKNIQYF
TRBV7-3,TRBD2,14,TRBJ2-1,.,TGTGCCAGCAGCTTAAATCGCGGGAGTAGTGAGCAGTTCTTC,CASSLNRGSSEQFF
TRBV7-9,TRBD1,15,TRBJ2-1,.,TGTGCCAGCAGCTCCCCGGGCAGGGGGAGCAATGAGCAGTTCTTC,CASSSPGRGSNEQFF
TRBV28,.,14,TRBJ2-4,.,TGTGCCAGCAGTCGCAGGGGATTCCAAAACATTCAGTACTTC,CASSRRGFQNIQYF
TRBV5-4,TRBD1,15,TRBJ1-4,.,TGTGCCAGCAGCTTGGGGACAGGGAGGAATGAAAAACTGTTTTTT,CASSLGTGRNEKLFF
TRBV7-9,.,14,TRBJ1-5,.,TGTGCCAGCAGCCCGACATATAGCAATCAGCCCCAGCATTTT,CASSPTYSNQPQHF
TRBV10-3,TRBD1,14,TRBJ1-2,.,TGTGCCATCAGCCGAACAGGGGATGGTGGTGGCTACACCTTC,CAISRTGDGGGYTF
TRBV19,.,15,TRBJ1-1,.,TGTGCCAGTAGTATAACTCCGACAGCGAACACTGAAGCTTTCTTT,CASSITPTANTEAFF
TRBV5-1,.,14,TRBJ2-2,.,TGCGCCAGCAGCCCGGAGTCCTGGCCCGGGGAGCTGTTTTTT,CASSPESWPGELFF
TRBV19,TRBD1,14,TRBJ2-2,.,TGTGCCAGTATTAACAGGGGGAATACCGGGGAGCTGTTTTTT,CASINRGNTGELFF